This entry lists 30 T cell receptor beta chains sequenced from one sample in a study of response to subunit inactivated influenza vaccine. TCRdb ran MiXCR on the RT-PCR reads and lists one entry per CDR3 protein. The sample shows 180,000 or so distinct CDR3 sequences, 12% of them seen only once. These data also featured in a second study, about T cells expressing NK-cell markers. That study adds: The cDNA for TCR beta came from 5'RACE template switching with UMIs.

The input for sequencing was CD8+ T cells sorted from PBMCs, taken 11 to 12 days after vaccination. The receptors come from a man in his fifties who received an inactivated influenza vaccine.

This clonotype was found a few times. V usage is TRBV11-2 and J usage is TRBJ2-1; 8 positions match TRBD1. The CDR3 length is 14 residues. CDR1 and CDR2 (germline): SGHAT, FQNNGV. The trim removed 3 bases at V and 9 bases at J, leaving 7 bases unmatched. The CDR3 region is CASSFQGARTEQFF. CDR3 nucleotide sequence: TGTGCCAGCAGCTTTCAGGGGGCTCGGACTGAGCAGTTCTTC.

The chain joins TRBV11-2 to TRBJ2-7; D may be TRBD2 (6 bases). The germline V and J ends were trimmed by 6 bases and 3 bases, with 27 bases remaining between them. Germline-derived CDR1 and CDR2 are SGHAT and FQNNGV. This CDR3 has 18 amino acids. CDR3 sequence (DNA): TGTGCCAGCAGGGGATTAAAGGGAGGCAAGAGTCTCTACTACGAGCAGTACTTC. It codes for CASRGLKGGKSLYYEQYF.

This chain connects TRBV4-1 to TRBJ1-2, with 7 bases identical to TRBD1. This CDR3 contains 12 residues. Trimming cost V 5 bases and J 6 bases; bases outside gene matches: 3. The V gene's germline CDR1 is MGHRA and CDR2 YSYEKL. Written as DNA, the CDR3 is TGCGCCAGCAGCTCAGGGGGAGATGGCTACACCTTC. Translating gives CASSSGGDGYTF.

CDR3 loop: CASSVADNPSYEQYF. DNA for the CDR3: TGTGCCAGCAGCGTAGCGGACAACCCCTCCTACGAGCAGTACTTC. This chain links TRBV9 with TRBJ2-7; TRBD1 might be the D (5 bases). This CDR3 region has 15 residues. Germline-derived CDR1 and CDR2 are SGDLS and YYNGEE. V lost 0 bases, J lost 0 bases, and 10 bases lay in between.

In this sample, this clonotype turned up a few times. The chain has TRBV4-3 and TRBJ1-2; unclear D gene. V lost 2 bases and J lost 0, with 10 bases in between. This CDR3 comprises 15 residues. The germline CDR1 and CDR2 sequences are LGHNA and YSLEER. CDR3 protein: CASSQSRGANYGYTF. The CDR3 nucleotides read TGCGCCAGCAGCCAAAGTCGGGGAGCTAACTATGGCTACACCTTC.

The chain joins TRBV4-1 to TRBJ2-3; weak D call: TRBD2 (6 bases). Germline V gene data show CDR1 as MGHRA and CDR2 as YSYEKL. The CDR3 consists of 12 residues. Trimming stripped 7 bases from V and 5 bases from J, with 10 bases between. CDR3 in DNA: TGCGCCAGCAAGGGACTCGTAGATACGCAGTATTTT. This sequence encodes CASKGLVDTQYF.

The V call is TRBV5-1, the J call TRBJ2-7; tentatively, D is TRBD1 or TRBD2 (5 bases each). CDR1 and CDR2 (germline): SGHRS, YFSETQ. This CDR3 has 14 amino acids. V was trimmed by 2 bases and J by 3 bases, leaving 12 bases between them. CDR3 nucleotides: TGCGCCAGCAGCTTCCACGGGGACGGCTACGAGCAGTACTTC. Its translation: CASSFHGDGYEQYF.

Written as DNA, the CDR3 is TGTGCCAGCAGTTCGCCCCCTACTAGCGACAACACCGGGGAGCTGTTTTTT. Translating gives CASSSPPTSDNTGELFF. This rearrangement joins TRBV28 to TRBJ2-2, with 7 bases fitting TRBD2. CDR1 and CDR2 (germline): MDHEN, SYDVKM. V was pared by 4 bases and J by 2 bases, with 10 bases of the junction left unmatched. The CDR3 is 17 amino acids.

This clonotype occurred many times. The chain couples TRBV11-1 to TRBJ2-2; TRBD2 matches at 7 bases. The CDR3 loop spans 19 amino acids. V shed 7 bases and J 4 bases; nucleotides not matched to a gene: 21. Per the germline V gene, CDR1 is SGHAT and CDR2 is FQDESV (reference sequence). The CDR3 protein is CASTPRWDYTTRRTGELFF. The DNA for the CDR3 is TGTGCCAGCACCCCGAGATGGGACTATACTACCAGACGCACCGGGGAGCTGTTTTTT.

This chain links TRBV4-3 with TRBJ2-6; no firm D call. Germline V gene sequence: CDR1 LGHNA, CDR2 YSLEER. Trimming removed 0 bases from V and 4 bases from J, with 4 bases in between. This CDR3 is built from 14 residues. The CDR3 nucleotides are TGCGCCAGCAGCCAAGAAACAGGGGCCAACGTCCTGACTTTC. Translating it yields CASSQETGANVLTF.

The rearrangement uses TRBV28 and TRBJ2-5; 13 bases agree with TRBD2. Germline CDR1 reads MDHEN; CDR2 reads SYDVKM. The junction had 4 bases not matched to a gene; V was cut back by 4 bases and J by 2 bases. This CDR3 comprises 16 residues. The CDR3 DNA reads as TGTGCCAGCAGTTCCGGGACTAGCGGGGTTCAAGAGACCCAGTACTTC. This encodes CASSSGTSGVQETQYF.

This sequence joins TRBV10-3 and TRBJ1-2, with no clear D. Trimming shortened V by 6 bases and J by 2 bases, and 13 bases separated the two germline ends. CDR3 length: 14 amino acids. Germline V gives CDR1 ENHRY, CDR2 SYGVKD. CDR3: CAIRPASQNYGYTF. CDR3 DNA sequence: TGTGCCATCAGGCCGGCTTCCCAGAACTATGGCTACACCTTC.

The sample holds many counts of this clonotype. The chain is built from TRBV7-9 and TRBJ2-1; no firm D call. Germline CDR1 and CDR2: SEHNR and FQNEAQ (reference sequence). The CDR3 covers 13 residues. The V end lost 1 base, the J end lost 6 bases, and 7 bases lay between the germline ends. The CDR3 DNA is TGTGCCAGCAGCTTAGGGGGTCGCAATGAGCAGTTCTTC. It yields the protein CASSLGGRNEQFF.

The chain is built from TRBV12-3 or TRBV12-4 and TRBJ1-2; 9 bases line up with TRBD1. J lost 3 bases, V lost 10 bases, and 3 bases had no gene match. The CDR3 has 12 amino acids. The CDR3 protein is CANRGRDYGYTF. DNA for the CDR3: TGTGCCAACAGGGGGCGAGACTATGGCTACACCTTC.

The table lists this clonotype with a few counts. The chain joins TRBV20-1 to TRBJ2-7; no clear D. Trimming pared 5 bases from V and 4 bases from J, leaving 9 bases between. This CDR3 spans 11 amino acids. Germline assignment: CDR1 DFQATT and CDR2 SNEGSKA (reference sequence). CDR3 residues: CSAPDGYEQYF. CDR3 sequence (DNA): TGCAGTGCTCCCGACGGGTACGAGCAGTACTTC.

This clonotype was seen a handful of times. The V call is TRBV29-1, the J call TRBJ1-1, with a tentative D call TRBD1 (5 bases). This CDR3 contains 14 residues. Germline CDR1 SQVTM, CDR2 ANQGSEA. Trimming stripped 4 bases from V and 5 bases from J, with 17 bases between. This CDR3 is CSVAVGGLGTEAFF. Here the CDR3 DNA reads TGCAGCGTTGCCGTGGGGGGTTTGGGGACTGAAGCTTTCTTT.

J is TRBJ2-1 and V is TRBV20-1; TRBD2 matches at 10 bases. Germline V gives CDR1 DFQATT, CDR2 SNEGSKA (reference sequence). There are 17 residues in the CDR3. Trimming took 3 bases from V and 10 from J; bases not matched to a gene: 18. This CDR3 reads CSARSLAGVPINDEQFF. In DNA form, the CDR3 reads TGCAGTGCTAGGTCGCTAGCGGGAGTCCCCATTAACGACGAGCAGTTCTTC.

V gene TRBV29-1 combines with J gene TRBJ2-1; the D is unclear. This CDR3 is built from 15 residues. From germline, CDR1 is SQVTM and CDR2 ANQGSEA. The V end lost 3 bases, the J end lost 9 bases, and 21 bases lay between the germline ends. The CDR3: CSVELAEVGFSEQFF. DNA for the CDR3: TGCAGCGTTGAGTTGGCCGAGGTGGGGTTCAGTGAGCAGTTCTTC.

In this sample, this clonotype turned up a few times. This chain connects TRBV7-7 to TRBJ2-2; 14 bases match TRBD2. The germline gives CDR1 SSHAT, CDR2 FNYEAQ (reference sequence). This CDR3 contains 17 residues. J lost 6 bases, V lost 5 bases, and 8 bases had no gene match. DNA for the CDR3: TGTGCCAGCAGCAAGGGACTAGCGGGAGATAGAGCCGGGGAGCTGTTTTTT. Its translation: CASSKGLAGDRAGELFF.

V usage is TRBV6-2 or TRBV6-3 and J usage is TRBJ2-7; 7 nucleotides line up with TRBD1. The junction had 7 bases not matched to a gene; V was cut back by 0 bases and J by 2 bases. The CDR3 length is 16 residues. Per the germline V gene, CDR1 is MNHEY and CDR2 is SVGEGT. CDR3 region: CASSYSTDRVTYEQYF. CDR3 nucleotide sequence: TGTGCCAGCAGTTACTCGACAGACAGGGTTACCTACGAGCAGTACTTC.

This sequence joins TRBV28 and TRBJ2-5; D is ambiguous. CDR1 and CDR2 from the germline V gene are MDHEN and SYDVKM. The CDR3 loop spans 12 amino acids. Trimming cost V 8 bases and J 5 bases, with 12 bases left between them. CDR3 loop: CASPRLWETQYF. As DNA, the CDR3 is TGTGCCAGCCCGAGGCTTTGGGAGACCCAGTACTTC. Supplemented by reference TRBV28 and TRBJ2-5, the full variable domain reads DVKVTQSSRYLVKRTGEKVFLECVQDMDHENMFWYRQDPGLGLRLIYFSYDVKMKEKGDIPEGYSVSREKKERFSLILESASTNQTSMYLCASPRLWETQYFGPGTRLLVL.

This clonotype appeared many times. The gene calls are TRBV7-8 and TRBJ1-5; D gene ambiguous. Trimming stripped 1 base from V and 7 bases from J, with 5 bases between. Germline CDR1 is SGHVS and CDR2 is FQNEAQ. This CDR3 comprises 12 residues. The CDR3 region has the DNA TGTGCCAGCAGCTTAGTGGACCAGCCCCAGCATTTT. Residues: CASSLVDQPQHF.

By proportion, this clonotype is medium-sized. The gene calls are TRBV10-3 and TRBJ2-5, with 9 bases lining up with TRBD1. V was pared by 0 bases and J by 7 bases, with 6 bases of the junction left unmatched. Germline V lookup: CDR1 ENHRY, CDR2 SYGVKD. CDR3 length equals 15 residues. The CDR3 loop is CAISESGQGEGTQYF. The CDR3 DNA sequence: TGTGCCATCAGTGAGTCGGGACAGGGTGAAGGGACCCAGTACTTC.

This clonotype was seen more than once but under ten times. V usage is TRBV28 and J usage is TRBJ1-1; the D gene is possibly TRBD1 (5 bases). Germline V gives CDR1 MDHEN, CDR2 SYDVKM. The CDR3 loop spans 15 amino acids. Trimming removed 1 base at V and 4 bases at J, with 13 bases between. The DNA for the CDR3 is TGTGCCAGCAGTTTATACCGGGGCGCGGGCACTGAAGCTTTCTTT. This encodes CASSLYRGAGTEAFF. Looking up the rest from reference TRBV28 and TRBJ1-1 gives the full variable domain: DVKVTQSSRYLVKRTGEKVFLECVQDMDHENMFWYRQDPGLGLRLIYFSYDVKMKEKGDIPEGYSVSREKKERFSLILESASTNQTSMYLCASSLYRGAGTEAFFGQGTRLTVV.

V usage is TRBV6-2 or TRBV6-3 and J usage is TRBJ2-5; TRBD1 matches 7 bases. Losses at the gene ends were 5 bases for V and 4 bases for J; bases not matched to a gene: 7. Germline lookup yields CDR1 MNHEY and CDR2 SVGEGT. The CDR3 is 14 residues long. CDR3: CASSTTGNGETQYF. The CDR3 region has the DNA TGTGCCAGCAGTACGACAGGGAATGGAGAGACCCAGTACTTC.

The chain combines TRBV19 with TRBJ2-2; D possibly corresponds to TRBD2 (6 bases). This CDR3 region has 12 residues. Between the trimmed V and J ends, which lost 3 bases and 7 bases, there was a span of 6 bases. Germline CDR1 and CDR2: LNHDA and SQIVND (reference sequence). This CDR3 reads CASSIGGGELFF. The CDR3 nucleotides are TGTGCCAGTAGTATCGGGGGCGGGGAGCTGTTTTTT.

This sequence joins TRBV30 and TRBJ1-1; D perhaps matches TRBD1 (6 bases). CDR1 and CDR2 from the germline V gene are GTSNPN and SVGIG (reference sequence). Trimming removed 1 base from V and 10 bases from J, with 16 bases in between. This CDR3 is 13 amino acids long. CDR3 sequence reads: CAWSAGQREGAFF. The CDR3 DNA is TGTGCCTGGAGTGCCGGACAGAGGGAAGGAGCTTTCTTT.

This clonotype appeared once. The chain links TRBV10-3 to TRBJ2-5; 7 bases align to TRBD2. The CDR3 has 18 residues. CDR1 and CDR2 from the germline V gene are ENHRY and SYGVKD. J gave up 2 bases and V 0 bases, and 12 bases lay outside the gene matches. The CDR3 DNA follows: TGTGCCATCAGTGAGTCGGGGAGGCTAGCGGCCCCTCAAGAGACCCAGTACTTC. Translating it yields CAISESGRLAAPQETQYF.

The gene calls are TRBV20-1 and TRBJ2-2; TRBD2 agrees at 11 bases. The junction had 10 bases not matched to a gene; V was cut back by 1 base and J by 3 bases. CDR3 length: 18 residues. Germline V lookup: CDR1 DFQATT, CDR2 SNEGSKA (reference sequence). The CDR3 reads CSARGIGTSGGYTGELFF. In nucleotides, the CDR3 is TGCAGTGCTAGAGGTATCGGCACTAGCGGGGGATACACCGGGGAGCTGTTTTTT.

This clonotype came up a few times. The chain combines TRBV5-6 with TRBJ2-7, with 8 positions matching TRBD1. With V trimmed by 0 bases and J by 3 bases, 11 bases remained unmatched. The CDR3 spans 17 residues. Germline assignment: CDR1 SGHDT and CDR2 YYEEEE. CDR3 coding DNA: TGTGCCAGCAGCTTGGTGGGATGGACAGGGCCCAACTACGAGCAGTACTTC. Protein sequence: CASSLVGWTGPNYEQYF.